Described below is a single TCR beta chain sequence and its context. The data are from a study of CD8 T cells in Susac syndrome. An amount of RNA that ranged from roughly 0.5 to 1 ug was reverse transcribed with random hexamers. TCRdb re-called the immunoSEQ multiplex PCR reads through MiXCR, storing one row per CDR3 protein. The sample consists of about 200,000 distinct CDR3 sequences, over 90% of them appearing once. After removal of 6 bases from V and 7 bases from J, the junction contained 4 bases not matched to a gene. CDR3 length: 13 amino acids. CDR1 is MGHDK and CDR2 is SYGVNS in the germline V gene.

V is TRBV25-1 and J is TRBJ2-2, with TRBD1 matching 8 bases. The specimen sequenced was CD4+ T cells from PBMCs. This clonotype originated in a human donor with multiple sclerosis. The CDR3 sequence is CASRQGVSGELFF. The CDR3 coding sequence is TGTGCCAGCAGACAGGGGGTGAGCGGGGAGCTGTTTTTT.